Listed below are T cell receptor beta chains from one sample, sequenced in a study of breast tumors, draining lymph nodes, adjacent tissues. TCRdb redid the calling of the multiplex PCR reads with MiXCR, one entry per CDR3 protein. Of 150,000 to 250,000 distinct CDR3 sequences in the sample, approximately 31% are singletons; the top ten hold 4% to 5.5%. The sequencing input was axillary lymph node tissue. The receptor set was obtained from a female donor with breast cancer. Some clones in this sample may be carry-over from other donors' samples. Each CDR3 is given with its conserved first and last residue. The D gene is left open where the match is weak. A clone size is listed for some rows: how often the clone was seen (once, few, many), or a class if it is expanded.

TRBD2,NA,TRBJ2-4,TRBV5-1,TGCGCCAGCAGCCCCCTTAATACCTTAGCGGGAGGAGCCAAAAACATTCAGTACTTC,CASSPLNTLAGGAKNIQYF
NA,many,TRBJ1-2,TRBV3-1,TGTGCCAGCAGCCATTCGGACCGAGATGAGGGCTACACCTTC,CASSHSDRDEGYTF
TRBD2,many,TRBJ2-1,TRBV20-1,TGCAGTGCTGCGCGGGGGAGCGGGGGGCTTTACAATGAGCAGTTCTTC,CSAARGSGGLYNEQFF
TRBD2,NA,TRBJ2-1,TRBV29-1,TGCAGCTTAGGATTAGGGCTAGCGGGAGACGAGCAGTTCTTC,CSLGLGLAGDEQFF
NA,few,TRBJ1-1,TRBV12-3/TRBV12-4,TGTGCCAGCAGTTTCCGTCTGGGAGGCACTGAAGCTTTCTTT,CASSFRLGGTEAFF
TRBD2,NA,TRBJ2-6,TRBV6-2/TRBV6-3,TGTGCCAGCAGTTACTCTAGCGGGAGAGACGGGGCCAACGTCCTGACTTTC,CASSYSSGRDGANVLTF
TRBD1,NA,TRBJ1-1,TRBV6-1,TGTGCCAGCAGTGTGGACAGGTCGATGAACACTGAAGCTTTCTTT,CASSVDRSMNTEAFF
NA,many,TRBJ2-3,TRBV18,TGTGCCAGCTCGGAGGGGAGCACAGATACGCAGTATTTT,CASSEGSTDTQYF
NA,many,TRBJ1-2,TRBV7-9,TGTGCCAGCATCAACGCACCGGATTATGGCTACACCTTC,CASINAPDYGYTF
NA,few,TRBJ2-1,TRBV27,TGTGCCAGCAGCCGCTTAGCGGACACCTACAATGAGCAGTTCTTC,CASSRLADTYNEQFF
TRBD1,many,TRBJ1-2,TRBV7-2,TGTGCCAGCAGTTCAGGGGGGTCAGTGAGCTACACCTTC,CASSSGGSVSYTF